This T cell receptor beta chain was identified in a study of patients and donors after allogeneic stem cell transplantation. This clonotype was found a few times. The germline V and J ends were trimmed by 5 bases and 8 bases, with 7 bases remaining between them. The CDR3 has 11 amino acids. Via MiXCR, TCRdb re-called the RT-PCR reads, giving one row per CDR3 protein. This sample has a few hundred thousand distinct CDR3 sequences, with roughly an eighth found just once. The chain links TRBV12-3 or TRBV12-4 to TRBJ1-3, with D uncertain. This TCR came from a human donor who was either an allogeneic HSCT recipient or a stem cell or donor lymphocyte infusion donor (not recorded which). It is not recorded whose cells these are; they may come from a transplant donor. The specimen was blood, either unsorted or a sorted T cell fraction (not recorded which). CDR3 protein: CASSPRDTIYF. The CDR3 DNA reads TGTGCCAGCAGTCCGCGGGACACCATATATTTT.